Listed here is a single T cell receptor (beta chain). The antigen remains unidentified. The CDR3 has 13 amino acids. Germline CDR1 is SGHNT and CDR2 is YYREEE (reference sequence). Trimming took off 1 base at V and 6 bases at J, with 7 bases between the two ends. This entry comes from a study of a mutant IDH1 vaccine in newly diagnosed glioma. Looking at the study overall: Commencement of vaccination occurred 4-6 weeks following radiotherapy alone, or concurrently with temozolomide cycles. Treated individuals were approximately 60% male and roughly 40% female, averaging about 40 years of age. Previous treatment comprised radiotherapy, temozolomide, or both, mostly both. Study-wide results and limits: Of the patients, 80% to 95% had vaccine-induced immune responses.

Repertoires were generated with immunoSEQ multiplex PCR, while TCRdb's copy carries only in-frame clones and drops some. The data show about 38,000 clones, around 78% seen once. The time point was: week 5, during vaccination. Every vaccination contained 300 ug of the mutant IDH1 20-mer peptide and was paired with topical imiquimod. This chain connects TRBV5-4 to TRBJ2-2; D gene unclear. This receptor was obtained from a man in his forties with glioma. The sequencing here drew on PBMCs, taken from a glioma patient whose treatment included an IDH1 peptide vaccine. CDR3 DNA: TGTGCCAGCAGCTTGTCAAACCCCGGGGAGCTGTTTTTT. Encoded protein: CASSLSNPGELFF.